The 17 T cell receptor beta chains listed next were all sequenced from one sample in a study of shared clonotypes between healthy human individuals (dated by TCRdb to 2019 to 2021). The library was generated by the immunoSEQ multiplex PCR assay. The immuneACCESS repertoire file appears here via TCRdb, limited to in-frame rearrangements. These files lack a portion of the clones; in checked studies, under half of the deficit traces to unresolved V genes, and the cause of the others is not known. Recorded for this sample are roughly 400,000 clones; about 96% of them occurred a single time. 0.32% of the sample lies in the top ten. The sample taken for sequencing was memory CD8+ T cells sorted from blood. The cell subset or site tag for this specimen amounts to: CD45RO+ cells pooled with CCR7-negative TemRA cells. Source of these receptors: a man between 25 and 39 years old in good health.

V usage is TRBV6-6 and J usage is TRBJ2-7; 8 positions agree with TRBD1. The J segment lost 2 bases and the V segment lost 2 bases, leaving 5 bases of the junction unmatched. This CDR3 comprises 15 residues. Germline V gene sequence: CDR1 MNHNY, CDR2 SVGAGI (reference sequence). The CDR3: CASSYTGQGPYEQYF. CDR3 DNA: TGTGCCAGCAGTTACACAGGACAGGGTCCCTACGAGCAGTACTTC.

The chain is built from TRBV5-1 and TRBJ1-2, with D maybe TRBD1 (6 bases). V was clipped by 5 bases and J by 4 bases, with 15 bases between them. The length of the CDR3 is 14 residues. Looked up from germline, CDR1 is SGHRS and CDR2 is YFSETQ. The CDR3: CASSPVDRIYGYTF. Written as DNA, the CDR3 is TGCGCCAGCAGTCCCGTAGACAGGATCTATGGCTACACCTTC.

This sequence joins TRBV21-1 and TRBJ1-2; TRBD1 is the table's D call and was not checked against the DNA. TRBV21-1 is flagged as a pseudogene. This CDR3 is built from 14 residues. The CDR3 coding sequence is TGTGCCAGCAACCCCCGGGACAAATTTTATGGCTACACCTTC. Amino acids: CASNPRDKFYGYTF.

The chain couples TRBV5-4 to TRBJ1-1; tentatively, D is TRBD1 (5 bases). The CDR3 is 14 residues long. V lost 0 bases, J lost 3 bases, and 9 bases lay in between. Germline loops: CDR1 SGHNT, CDR2 YYREEE (reference sequence). The CDR3 loop reads CASSLGGGDTEAFF. As DNA, the CDR3 is TGTGCCAGCAGCTTGGGTGGGGGGGACACTGAAGCTTTCTTT. The full variable domain, its missing parts supplied by reference TRBV5-4 and TRBJ1-1, is ETGVTQSPTHLIKTRGQQVTLRCSSQSGHNTVSWYQQALGQGPQFIFQYYREEENGRGNFPPRFSGLQFPNYSSELNVNALELDDSALYLCASSLGGGDTEAFFGQGTRLTVV.

This chain uses TRBV27 with TRBJ2-7; TRBD2 aligns across 10 bases. Losses at the gene ends were 2 bases for V and 5 bases for J; bases not matched to a gene: 0. CDR1 and CDR2 (germline): MNHEY, SMNVEV (reference sequence). The CDR3 runs to 13 residues. The chain's CDR3 is CASSLTSGNEQYF. CDR3 sequence (DNA): TGTGCCAGCAGTTTAACTAGCGGGAACGAGCAGTACTTC.

This clone was seen just once. The rearrangement links TRBV9 to TRBJ2-5, with 10 nucleotides matching TRBD1. V shed 4 bases and J 4 bases; nucleotides not matched to a gene: 4. From germline, CDR1 is SGDLS and CDR2 YYNGEE. The CDR3 has 14 amino acids. CDR3 in DNA: TGTGCCAGCAGCCCTCGGACAGGGGGAGAGACCCAGTACTTC. Encoded protein: CASSPRTGGETQYF.

The chain carries TRBV6-5 and TRBJ1-2; D is ambiguous. The CDR3 has 14 amino acids. The V end was cut by 4 bases, the J end by 4 bases, with 13 bases between. In germline, CDR1 is MNHEY, CDR2 SVGAGI. CDR3 in amino acids: CASSSSRTAYGYTF. The CDR3 bases are TGTGCCAGCAGTTCGAGTCGGACGGCCTATGGCTACACCTTC.

The chain carries TRBV18 and TRBJ1-1; 9 nucleotides line up with TRBD1. The ends lost 9 bases at V and 8 bases at J; junction bases unmatched: 4. CDR1 is KGHSH and CDR2 is LQKENI in the germline V gene. CDR3 size: 11 residues. CDR3 region: CASTDRGEAFF. Here the CDR3 DNA reads TGTGCCAGTACAGACAGGGGGGAAGCTTTCTTT.

V gene TRBV5-1 combines with J gene TRBJ1-6, with D perhaps matching TRBD1 (6 bases). Germline CDR1 and CDR2: SGHRS and YFSETQ. The CDR3 totals 16 residues. Trimming took off 4 bases at V and 9 bases at J, with 20 bases between the two ends. CDR3: CASSLRQVAPGSPLHF. For the CDR3, the DNA is TGCGCCAGCAGCCTTCGACAGGTCGCTCCCGGTTCACCCCTCCACTTT.

The chain links TRBV27 to TRBJ1-1; possible D gene TRBD1, 5 bases. Per germline, CDR1 MNHEY and CDR2 SMNVEV (reference sequence). This CDR3 region has 12 residues. V was pared by 7 bases and J by 6 bases, with 12 bases between. The CDR3 sequence: CASKAGRSEAFF. The CDR3 DNA reads TGTGCCAGCAAAGCAGGGAGGTCTGAAGCTTTCTTT.

The chain joins TRBV19 to TRBJ2-7, with TRBD2 identical over 7 bases. Germline lookup yields CDR1 LNHDA and CDR2 SQIVND (reference sequence). This CDR3 region has 13 residues. The V gene end was trimmed by 5 bases and the J gene end by 6 bases; junction bases not matched to a gene: 7. CDR3 sequence reads: CASSEGLAVEQYF. Here the CDR3 DNA reads TGTGCCAGTAGTGAGGGGCTAGCGGTCGAGCAGTACTTC.

The chain links TRBV7-9 to TRBJ1-3; tentatively, D is TRBD1 (6 bases). From germline, CDR1 is SEHNR and CDR2 FQNEAQ (reference sequence). V lost 1 base to trimming and J lost 1 base, with 8 bases between them. The length of the CDR3 is 15 residues. The CDR3, as DNA: TGTGCCAGCAGCTTAGGGACAGATTCTGGAAACACCATATATTTT. Encoded protein: CASSLGTDSGNTIYF.

Regarding this clone: Other DNA sequences in the sample encode the same CDR3. The chain links TRBV6-5 to TRBJ2-1, with D unresolved. There are 11 residues in the CDR3. From germline, CDR1 is MNHEY and CDR2 SVGAGI. V lost 3 bases, J lost 8 bases, and 5 bases lay in between. CDR3 nucleotide sequence: TGTGCCAGCAGTTATTTTGATGAGCAGTTCTTC. Protein sequence: CASSYFDEQFF.

V and J are TRBV5-1 and TRBJ2-3; 13 bases fit TRBD2. The CDR3 runs 18 residues. Germline assignment: CDR1 SGHRS and CDR2 YFSETQ. The V and J ends lost 1 base and 7 bases, in that order; junction bases with no gene match: 12. CDR3 nucleotides: TGCGCCAGCAGCTTGTATCAATGGCGGACTAGCGGGAGTAATACGCAGTATTTT. As protein: CASSLYQWRTSGSNTQYF.

The chain has TRBV19 and TRBJ2-5; TRBD1 is a possible D gene (6 bases). Germline V gives CDR1 LNHDA, CDR2 SQIVND (reference sequence). This CDR3 has 13 amino acids. Trimming pared 5 bases from V and 5 bases from J, leaving 12 bases between. For the CDR3, the DNA is TGTGCCAGTAGTTACAGGGAATTGGAGACCCAGTACTTC. This encodes CASSYRELETQYF.

The J gene is TRBJ1-5, the V gene TRBV5-1; possibly TRBD1 for D (5 bases). Trimming removed 5 bases at V and 7 bases at J, with 19 bases between. The germline V gene encodes CDR1 SGHRS and CDR2 YFSETQ. The CDR3 runs 15 residues. The CDR3 bases are TGCGCCAGCAGTGAATCTGGAGGGACCGGGCAGCCCCAGCATTTT. Translated: CASSESGGTGQPQHF.

The CDR3 DNA sequence: TGTGCCAGCAGTTCGGACTACTCCTACGAGCAGTACTTC. Residues: CASSSDYSYEQYF. The genes are TRBV27 and TRBJ2-7; the D gene is possibly TRBD2 (6 bases). Trimming cost V 4 bases and J 0 bases, with 7 bases left between them. The CDR3 has 13 amino acids. Germline lookup yields CDR1 MNHEY and CDR2 SMNVEV (reference sequence).